Presented here are 24 T cell receptor beta chains from one specimen sequenced in a study of blood T cells in healthy people across ages (dated by TCRdb to about 2015). The receptor library was made with 5' RACE. TCRdb lists the instrument as Illumina HiSeq 2500. A second PCR of roughly 6 to 11 cycles was run with a J-beta primer mix and a sample-barcoded 5' primer. Clones were called with MiXCR by TCRdb after fastp trimmed the public reads at Q25, and only in-frame beta chains were retained. Rows matching on CDR3 protein sequence are summarized as one entry with the most common DNA and genes. This sample has around 750,000 distinct CDR3 sequences in its table, and roughly 50% of those were observed once. The top ten constitute under 50% of the sample. The sample consisted of blood. Source of these receptors: a man aged 80 or over in good health.

This clonotype showed up just a few times. This chain links TRBV29-1 with TRBJ2-7; 8 nucleotides align to TRBD2. The J segment lost 4 bases and the V segment lost 4 bases, leaving 6 bases of the junction unmatched. Germline V lookup: CDR1 SQVTM, CDR2 ANQGSEA. The CDR3 contains 13 residues. The CDR3 region is CSVALADSYEQYF. The CDR3 DNA follows: TGCAGCGTTGCACTAGCGGATTCTTACGAGCAGTACTTC.

The sample holds one count of this clonotype. The chain recombines TRBV3-1 with TRBJ2-1; D unclear. CDR3 length equals 14 residues. The germline V gene encodes CDR1 LGHDT and CDR2 YNNKEL (reference sequence). Between the trimmed V and J ends, which lost 3 bases and 6 bases, there was a span of 12 bases. The CDR3 sequence: CASSHVGVSNEQFF. In DNA form, the CDR3 reads TGTGCCAGCAGCCACGTTGGAGTTTCCAATGAGCAGTTCTTC.

The genes are TRBV24-1 and TRBJ2-3; 8 bases fit TRBD1. The CDR3 sequence is 16 residues long. Germline CDR1 and CDR2: KGHDR and SFDVKD. After removal of 5 bases from V and 2 bases from J, the junction contained 8 bases not matched to a gene. The chain's CDR3 is CATSVSGQGHTDTQYF. The CDR3 DNA sequence: TGTGCCACCAGTGTTTCCGGACAGGGACACACAGATACGCAGTATTTT.

The chain is built from TRBV20-1 and TRBJ1-2, with D tentatively TRBD1 (5 bases). Trimming removed 3 bases at V and 4 bases at J, with 15 bases between. The CDR3 is made up of 14 amino acids. From germline, CDR1 is DFQATT and CDR2 SNEGSKA (reference sequence). CDR3 region: CSASHGGLGYGYTF. The CDR3 coding sequence is TGCAGTGCTAGTCACGGGGGTCTAGGCTATGGCTACACCTTC.

V gene TRBV24-1 combines with J gene TRBJ2-7; no firm D call. From germline, CDR1 is KGHDR and CDR2 SFDVKD. V gave up 4 bases and J gave up 6 bases, with 12 bases separating them. CDR3 length equals 13 residues. In nucleotides, the CDR3 is TGTGCCACCAGTGACCCGCCCCTCGGCGAGCAGTACTTC. Residues: CATSDPPLGEQYF.

This rearrangement joins TRBV29-1 to TRBJ2-5; D is ambiguous. The CDR3 consists of 10 residues. Germline V CDR1 and CDR2: SQVTM, ANQGSEA. Trimming shortened V by 3 bases and J by 11 bases, and 10 bases separated the two germline ends. CDR3 in DNA: TGCAGCGTTGATAAGAATGAGCAGTACTTC. This sequence encodes CSVDKNEQYF.

The J gene is TRBJ2-4, the V gene TRBV5-1; TRBD1 agrees at 12 bases. The J call may be mistaken, given a closer DNA end match to TRBJ2-7. Germline CDR1 SGHRS, CDR2 YFSETQ. CDR3 length: 16 amino acids. The CDR3 bases are TGCGCCAGCAGCCGTGCACCGGGACAGGGGGCCAACGAGCAGTACTTC. Encoded protein: CASSRAPGQGANEQYF.

This clonotype was counted only a few times. Here the CDR3 reads CASSPGPPAVADTQYF. DNA for the CDR3: TGTGCCAGCAGCCCCGGACCCCCGGCCGTCGCAGATACGCAGTATTTT. This chain connects TRBV7-3 to TRBJ2-3; D gene unclear. The germline CDR1 and CDR2 sequences are SGHTA and FQGTGA. V dropped 5 bases and J dropped 4 bases, with 19 bases sitting between them. The CDR3 loop spans 16 amino acids.

The chain has TRBV20-1 and TRBJ1-5; D might be TRBD1 (6 bases). From germline, CDR1 is DFQATT and CDR2 SNEGSKA (reference sequence). The ends were cut back, 0 bases at V and 6 bases at J, with 24 bases in the middle. The CDR3 has 18 amino acids. CDR3 protein: CSARDDGGLLGFVQPQHF. The CDR3 DNA follows: TGCAGTGCTAGAGATGACGGGGGGCTGCTGGGCTTCGTTCAGCCCCAGCATTTT.

The rearrangement joins TRBV27 to TRBJ2-7, with D perhaps being TRBD1 or TRBD2 (5 bases each). V dropped 5 bases and J dropped 6 bases, with 17 bases sitting between them. Germline CDR1 is MNHEY and CDR2 is SMNVEV (reference sequence). The CDR3 sequence is 14 residues long. The CDR3 sequence: CASSLSGRTFEQYF. In DNA, the CDR3 is TGTGCCAGCAGTCTCTCAGGGAGAACATTCGAGCAGTACTTC.

This clonotype was found once. At one boundary the junction diverges from the germline segment, which might be a read error. The V and J genes are TRBV4-1 and TRBJ1-2; 7 nucleotides agree with TRBD1. This CDR3 region has 15 residues. In germline, CDR1 is MGHRA, CDR2 YSYEKL. This chain's CDR3 is CANSQFQGGGNGYTF. CDR3 DNA sequence: TGCGCCAACAGCCAGTTTCAAGGAGGGGGCAATGGCTACACCTTC.

The chain joins TRBV7-2 to TRBJ1-4, with D perhaps TRBD1 (5 bases). Deletions cut 1 base from V and 0 bases from J, with 9 bases between. CDR1 is SGHTA and CDR2 is FQGNSA in the germline V gene. The CDR3 runs 16 residues. The CDR3 nucleotides read TGTGCCAGCAGCTTAGTCCGGGGGGCAACTAATGAAAAACTGTTTTTT. Protein product: CASSLVRGATNEKLFF.

This clonotype occurred a few times. CDR3 loop: CASSQVGQIRTYEQYF. In nucleotides, the CDR3 is TGTGCCAGCAGCCAAGTGGGGCAGATCCGAACCTACGAGCAGTACTTC. The V call is TRBV4-2, the J call TRBJ2-7; D is perhaps TRBD1 (5 bases). Deletions cut 1 base from V and 2 bases from J, with 15 bases between. In germline, CDR1 is LGHNA, CDR2 YNFKEQ. This CDR3 comprises 16 residues.

The CDR3 DNA reads as TGTGCCAGCAGCTCCCGGGACAGCAATGAGCAGTTCTTC. This codes for CASSSRDSNEQFF. This chain connects TRBV7-3 to TRBJ2-1, with 7 positions matching TRBD1. V trimming: 4 bases; J trimming: 6 bases; junction bases outside the gene matches: 3. The CDR3 spans 13 residues. The germline CDR1 and CDR2 sequences are SGHTA and FQGTGA. Looking up the rest from reference TRBV7-3 and TRBJ2-1 gives the full variable domain: GAGVSQTPSNKVTEKGKYVELRCDPISGHTALYWYRQSLGQGPEFLIYFQGTGAADDSGLPNDRFFAVRPEGSVSTLKIQRTERGDSAVYLCASSSRDSNEQFFGPGTRLTVL.

Regarding this clonotype: Sequence at one end of the junction differs from germline and may be a read error. The chain combines TRBV5-1 with TRBJ2-2; TRBD2 agrees at 12 bases. The CDR3 consists of 18 residues. Germline V gene lookup returns CDR1 SGHRS and CDR2 YFSETQ. CDR3 sequence (DNA): TGCGCCAGCAGCTGGACTAGCGGGGCCGCTCCGAACACCAGGGAGCTGTTTTTT. Protein sequence: CASSWTSGAAPNTRELFF.

Notes on this clonotype: A junction end diverges from the germline sequence, so it may reflect a read error. The chain employs TRBV7-3 and TRBJ2-7; a possible D gene is TRBD2 (6 bases). The CDR3 consists of 14 residues. Germline CDR1 reads SGHTA; CDR2 reads FQGTGA. The CDR3 region has the DNA TGTGCCAGCAGCTTCGCGGGGTACTCCTACGAGCGGTACTTC. Protein sequence: CASSFAGYSYERYF.

The chain links TRBV21-1 to TRBJ1-2. TRBV21-1 is recorded as a pseudogene. The CDR3 runs to 14 residues. The CDR3 region has the DNA TGTGCCAGCAGCAAAGTAGCCGGTTGCTATGGCTACACCTTC. Translated, it gives CASSKVAGCYGYTF.

The table lists this clonotype with a few counts. The chain uses TRBV4-2 and TRBJ2-3, with a tentative D call TRBD1 (5 bases). The CDR3 contains 15 residues. The V end was cut by 0 bases, the J end by 4 bases, with 11 bases between. Germline V gene data show CDR1 as LGHNA and CDR2 as YNFKEQ. The CDR3 reads CASSQEDTTSDTQYF. For the CDR3, the DNA is TGTGCCAGCAGCCAAGAGGACACAACCTCAGATACGCAGTATTTT.

This chain joins TRBV7-2 and TRBJ2-5, with D maybe TRBD1 (5 bases). CDR1 is SGHTA, CDR2 FQGNSA, per germline. The V and J ends lost 4 bases and 7 bases respectively, with 16 bases between them. The CDR3 is 14 residues long. CDR3 bases: TGTGCCAGCAGCTCTCAGGGTGGGGTGGTGACCCAGTACTTC. Amino acids: CASSSQGGVVTQYF.

This clonotype was observed a few times. The rearrangement uses TRBV11-2 and TRBJ2-1; 8 bases map to TRBD2. Losses at the gene ends were 2 bases for V and 5 bases for J; bases not matched to a gene: 5. Germline CDR1 is SGHAT and CDR2 is FQNNGV. This CDR3 contains 15 residues. The CDR3 sequence is CASSLLRTSNNEQFF. The CDR3 region has the DNA TGTGCCAGCAGCTTATTGAGGACTAGCAACAATGAGCAGTTCTTC.

The chain couples TRBV9 to TRBJ1-2; 10 nucleotides align to TRBD1. Germline CDR1 is SGDLS and CDR2 is YYNGEE. Trimming at V came to 4 bases and at J to 3 bases, leaving 12 bases not matched to a gene. CDR3 length: 17 residues. CDR3 in DNA: TGTGCCAGCAGCACCCGGGACAGGGGAGGGGTGCACTATGGCTACACCTTC. Translation gives CASSTRDRGGVHYGYTF.

J is TRBJ2-5 and V is TRBV6-8, with a weak D call TRBD2 (5 bases). The ends were cut back, 6 bases at V and 1 base at J, with 12 bases in the middle. CDR3 length equals 14 residues. Germline V lookup: CDR1 MNHGY, CDR2 SAAAGT. The CDR3 protein is CASSPPTTQETQYF. CDR3 sequence (DNA): TGTGCCAGCAGCCCGCCGACTACCCAAGAGACCCAGTACTTC.

The V and J genes are TRBV29-1 and TRBJ2-7, with 7 positions matching TRBD1. V lost 1 base, J lost 1 base, and 10 bases stayed unmatched. The CDR3 length is 16 residues. Per germline, CDR1 SQVTM and CDR2 ANQGSEA. CDR3 nucleotides: TGCAGCGTTGAAGGGGCGACGGCAGGGGGTTCCTACGAGCAGTACTTC. It translates to CSVEGATAGGSYEQYF.

This clonotype was picked up one time. CDR3: CSASRQGFDEKLFF. CDR3 sequence (DNA): TGCAGTGCTAGCAGACAGGGATTTGATGAAAAACTGTTTTTT. The J gene is TRBJ1-4, the V gene TRBV20-1, with TRBD1 identical over 7 bases. The CDR3 has 14 amino acids. CDR1 is DFQATT, CDR2 SNEGSKA, per germline (reference sequence). Trimming took 3 bases from V and 6 from J; bases not matched to a gene: 7.